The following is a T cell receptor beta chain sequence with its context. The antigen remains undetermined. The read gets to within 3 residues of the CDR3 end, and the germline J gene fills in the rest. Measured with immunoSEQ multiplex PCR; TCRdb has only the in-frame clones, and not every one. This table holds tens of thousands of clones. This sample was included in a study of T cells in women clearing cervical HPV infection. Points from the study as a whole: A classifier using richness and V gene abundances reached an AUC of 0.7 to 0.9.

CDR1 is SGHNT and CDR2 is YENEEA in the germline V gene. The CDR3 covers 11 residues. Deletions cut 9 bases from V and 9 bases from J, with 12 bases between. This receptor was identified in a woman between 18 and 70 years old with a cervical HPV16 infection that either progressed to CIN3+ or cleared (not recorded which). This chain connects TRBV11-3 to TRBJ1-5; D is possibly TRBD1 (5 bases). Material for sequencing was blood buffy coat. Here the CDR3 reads CASADGGPQHF. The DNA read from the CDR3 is TGTGCCAGTGCTGACGGGGGGCCC.